The 14 T cell receptor beta chains below were found in one sample sequenced in a study of Graves' ophthalmopathy and Graves' hyperthyroidism. The authors amplified TCR beta CDR3 regions from RNA transcripts. Second-round multiplex PCR followed a first-round RT-PCR using HTBI primers. TCRdb re-derived calls from the multiplex PCR reads in MiXCR, one entry per CDR3 protein. Of a few hundred thousand distinct CDR3 sequences in the sample, roughly a sixth were seen once. Sequencing used peripheral blood. Source of these receptors: an adult woman with stable Graves' hyperthyroidism.

This clonotype was counted ten times or more. J is TRBJ2-2 and V is TRBV12-3 or TRBV12-4; 8 bases line up with TRBD2. The trim removed 5 bases at V and 0 bases at J, leaving 8 bases unmatched. This CDR3 is 17 amino acids long. The CDR3 region has the DNA TGTGCCAGCAGTATCGGGGGACTAGGTTCGAACACCGGGGAGCTGTTTTTT. It is translated as CASSIGGLGSNTGELFF.

As concerns this clonotype: This is likely a read error, given that the CDR3 carries no conserved phenylalanine or tryptophan at its end. The CDR3 region is CASSFGLEFGSRIRDFYGYTV. The CDR3 DNA sequence: TGTGCCAGCAGCTTTGGACTAGAGTTTGGCTCGAGGATCCGAGATTTCTATGGCTACACCGTC. The rearrangement joins TRBV7-2 to TRBJ1-2; D not certain. V lost 3 bases and J lost 4, with 33 bases in between. Germline CDR1 is SGHTA and CDR2 is FQGNSA. The CDR3 covers 21 residues.

With regard to this clonotype: This may arise from a read error, as a much more abundant clone is one base away. The rearrangement joins TRBV28 to TRBJ2-5; TRBD2 might be the D (6 bases). The CDR3 is 15 residues long. Per the germline V gene, CDR1 is MDHEN and CDR2 is SYDVKM. V was pared by 7 bases and J by 2 bases, with 17 bases between. The CDR3 region is CASIRLGGPQETQYF. The CDR3 nucleotides read TGTGCCAGCATCCGACTAGGAGGGCCGCAAGAGACCCAGTACTTC.

There are many counts of this clonotype. This chain connects TRBV11-1 to TRBJ2-6; D is possibly TRBD1 (6 bases). V lost 4 bases to trimming and J lost 0 bases, with 10 bases between them. This CDR3 has 16 amino acids. Germline CDR1 SGHAT, CDR2 FQDESV (reference sequence). CDR3 DNA: TGTGCCAGCAGCTCGGGACAATTCTCTGGGGCCAACGTCCTGACTTTC. Translated, it gives CASSSGQFSGANVLTF.

The table lists this clonotype with a few counts. Possible read error: a much larger clone is one base away. The gene calls are TRBV12-3 or TRBV12-4 and TRBJ1-6; weak D call: TRBD1 (6 bases). The CDR3 totals 14 residues. The CDR3 nucleotides are TGTGCCAGCACCGCGGACAGCGCGCTTTCACCCCCCCACTTT. The encoded protein is CASTADSALSPPHF.

The table lists this clonotype with many counts. The chain uses TRBV11-2 and TRBJ2-7; TRBD2 aligns across 11 bases. The J segment lost 7 bases and the V segment lost 7 bases, leaving 6 bases of the junction unmatched. This CDR3 has 13 amino acids. Germline lookup yields CDR1 SGHAT and CDR2 FQNNGV. For the CDR3, the DNA is TGTGCCAGCATAGCGGGAGGGCCTGGGGAGCAGTACTTC. Translating it yields CASIAGGPGEQYF.

This clonotype was recorded many times. V and J are TRBV19 and TRBJ1-6; D remains ambiguous. The V gene lost 3 bases and the J gene lost 9 bases, with 15 bases spanning the gap. Per the germline V gene, CDR1 is LNHDA and CDR2 is SQIVND (reference sequence). This CDR3 region has 15 residues. The CDR3 bases are TGTGCCAGTAGTATCACCCAGGAAAATCGTTCACCCCTCCACTTT. This sequence encodes CASSITQENRSPLHF.

The CDR3 spells CASSWGTGPQETQYF. CDR3 in DNA: TGTGCCAGCAGCTGGGGGACAGGACCCCAAGAGACCCAGTACTTC. The chain links TRBV7-9 to TRBJ2-5, with TRBD1 matching over 8 bases. The CDR3 sequence is 15 residues long. The J segment lost 1 base and the V segment lost 4 bases, leaving 5 bases of the junction unmatched. CDR1 and CDR2 (germline): SEHNR, FQNEAQ (reference sequence).

The CDR3, as DNA: TGTGCCAGCAGCTTAGGGGGCGGCAGGGGTCAGCCCCAGCATTTT. Translated, it gives CASSLGGGRGQPQHF. The gene calls are TRBV7-2 and TRBJ1-5; the D gene is possibly TRBD1 (6 bases). The CDR3 runs 15 residues. Trimming removed 1 base from V and 6 bases from J, with 13 bases in between. Germline V CDR1 and CDR2: SGHTA, FQGNSA.

This clonotype was counted many times. The chain is built from TRBV5-1 and TRBJ2-7; D call uncertain. Germline V lookup: CDR1 SGHRS, CDR2 YFSETQ. The CDR3 length is 13 residues. Trimming took off 0 bases at V and 2 bases at J, with 6 bases between the two ends. Here the CDR3 reads CASSLAGPYEQYF. In DNA, the CDR3 is TGCGCCAGCAGCTTGGCAGGCCCCTACGAGCAGTACTTC.

The chain employs TRBV20-1 and TRBJ2-7; TRBD2 agrees at 12 bases. Germline CDR1 and CDR2: DFQATT and SNEGSKA (reference sequence). V was clipped by 1 base and J by 1 base; unmatched bases: 2. The CDR3 totals 15 residues. This chain's CDR3 is CSARGLAGGSYEQYF. The CDR3 region has the DNA TGCAGTGCTAGAGGTCTAGCGGGAGGGTCCTACGAGCAGTACTTC.

There are many counts of this clonotype. In DNA, the CDR3 is TGTGCCAGCAGTCCTTACCGACAGAAAAGCTCCTACGAGCAGTACTTC. Translating it yields CASSPYRQKSSYEQYF. The chain is built from TRBV6-5 and TRBJ2-7; possibly TRBD1 for D (5 bases). The CDR3 has 16 amino acids. The V end was cut by 5 bases, the J end by 0 bases, with 17 bases between. Germline V CDR1 and CDR2: MNHEY, SVGAGI.

This clonotype was counted at least ten times. A read error is likely, as this CDR3 ends without the conserved phenylalanine or tryptophan. V is TRBV2 and J is TRBJ1-1, with D unclear. This CDR3 has 13 residues. The V and J ends lost 7 bases and 1 base respectively, with 10 bases between them. CDR1 is SNHLY and CDR2 is FYNNEI in the germline V gene. For the CDR3, the DNA is TGTGCCAGCACCACCGAAGGGAACACTGAAGCTTTCCTT. It codes for CASTTEGNTEAFL.

This clonotype appeared many times. The genes are TRBV6-5 and TRBJ1-5, with a weak D call TRBD1 (5 bases). This CDR3 has 18 amino acids. V was trimmed by 5 bases and J by 3 bases, leaving 23 bases between them. Germline V gene sequence: CDR1 MNHEY, CDR2 SVGAGI. The DNA for the CDR3 is TGTGCCAGCAGTCACGGTCCCCCAGGGTGGGAAGACAATCAGCCCCAGCATTTT. Translation: CASSHGPPGWEDNQPQHF.